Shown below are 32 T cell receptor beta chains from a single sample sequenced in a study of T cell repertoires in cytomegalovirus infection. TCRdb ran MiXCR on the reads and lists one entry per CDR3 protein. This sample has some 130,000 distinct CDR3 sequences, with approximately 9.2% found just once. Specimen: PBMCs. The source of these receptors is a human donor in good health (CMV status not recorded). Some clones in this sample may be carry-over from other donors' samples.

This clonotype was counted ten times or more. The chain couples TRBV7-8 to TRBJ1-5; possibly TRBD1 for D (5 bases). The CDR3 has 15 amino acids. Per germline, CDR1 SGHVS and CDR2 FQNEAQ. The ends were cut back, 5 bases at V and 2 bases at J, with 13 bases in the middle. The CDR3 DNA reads TGTGCCAGCAGCCTCAGGGTATTCCGCAATCAGCCCCAGCATTTT. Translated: CASSLRVFRNQPQHF.

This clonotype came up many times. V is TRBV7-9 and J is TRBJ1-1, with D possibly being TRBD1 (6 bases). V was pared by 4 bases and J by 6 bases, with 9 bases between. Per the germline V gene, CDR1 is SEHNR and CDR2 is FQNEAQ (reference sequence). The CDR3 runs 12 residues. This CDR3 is CASSSTGPEAFF. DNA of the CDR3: TGTGCCAGCAGCTCGACAGGACCTGAAGCTTTCTTT.

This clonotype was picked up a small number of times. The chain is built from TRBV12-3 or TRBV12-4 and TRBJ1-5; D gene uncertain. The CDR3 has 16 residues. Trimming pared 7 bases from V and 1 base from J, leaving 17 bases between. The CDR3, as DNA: TGTGCCAGCACCCGGTCTAACGTGGTAAGCAATCAGCCCCAGCATTTT. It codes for CASTRSNVVSNQPQHF.

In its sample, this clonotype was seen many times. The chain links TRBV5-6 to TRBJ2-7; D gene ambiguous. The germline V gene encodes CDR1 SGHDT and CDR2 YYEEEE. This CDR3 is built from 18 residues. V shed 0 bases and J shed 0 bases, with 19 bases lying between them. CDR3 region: CASSLDRLFPGPSYEQYF. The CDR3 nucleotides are TGTGCCAGCAGCTTGGACAGACTCTTTCCCGGGCCCTCCTACGAGCAGTACTTC. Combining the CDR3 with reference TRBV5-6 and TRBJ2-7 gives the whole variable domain DAGVTQSPTHLIKTRGQQVTLRCSPKSGHDTVSWYQQALGQGPQFIFQYYEEEERQRGNFPDRFSGHQFPNYSSELNVNALLLGDSALYLCASSLDRLFPGPSYEQYFGPGTRLTVT.

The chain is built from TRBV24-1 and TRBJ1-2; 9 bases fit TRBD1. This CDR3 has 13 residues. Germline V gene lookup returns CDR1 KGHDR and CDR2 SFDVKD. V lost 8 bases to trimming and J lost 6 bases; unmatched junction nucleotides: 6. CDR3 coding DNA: TGTGCCACCACCAGGACAGGGGAAGATGGCTACACCTTC. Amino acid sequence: CATTRTGEDGYTF.

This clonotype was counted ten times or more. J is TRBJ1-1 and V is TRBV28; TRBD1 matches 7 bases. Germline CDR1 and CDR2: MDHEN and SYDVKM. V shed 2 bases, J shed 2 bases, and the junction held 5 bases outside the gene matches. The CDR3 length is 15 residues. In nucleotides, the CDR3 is TGTGCCAGCAGTTTACCGGGACAGCTCAACACTGAAGCTTTCTTT. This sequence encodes CASSLPGQLNTEAFF.

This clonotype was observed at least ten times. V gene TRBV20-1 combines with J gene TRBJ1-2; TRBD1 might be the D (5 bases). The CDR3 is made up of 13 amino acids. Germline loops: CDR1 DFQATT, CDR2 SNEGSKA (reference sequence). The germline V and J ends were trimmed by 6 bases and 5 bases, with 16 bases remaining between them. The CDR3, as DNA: TGCAGTGCAAAAACGGGGGGGGTATATGGCTACACCTTC. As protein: CSAKTGGVYGYTF.

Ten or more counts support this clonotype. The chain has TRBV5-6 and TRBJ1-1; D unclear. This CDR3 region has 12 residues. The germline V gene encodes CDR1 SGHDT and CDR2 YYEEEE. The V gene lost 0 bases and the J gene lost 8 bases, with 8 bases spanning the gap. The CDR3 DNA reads TGTGCCAGCAGCTTGGTGAAGCAGGAAGCTTTCTTT. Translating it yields CASSLVKQEAFF.

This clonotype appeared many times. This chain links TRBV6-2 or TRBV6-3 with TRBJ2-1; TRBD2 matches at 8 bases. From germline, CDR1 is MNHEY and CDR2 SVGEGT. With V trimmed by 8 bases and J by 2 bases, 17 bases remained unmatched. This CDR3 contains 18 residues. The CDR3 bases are TGTGCCAGCTCGGAGGGGCGGGGGGCCCCTTCGACCTACAATGAGCAGTTCTTC. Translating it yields CASSEGRGAPSTYNEQFF.

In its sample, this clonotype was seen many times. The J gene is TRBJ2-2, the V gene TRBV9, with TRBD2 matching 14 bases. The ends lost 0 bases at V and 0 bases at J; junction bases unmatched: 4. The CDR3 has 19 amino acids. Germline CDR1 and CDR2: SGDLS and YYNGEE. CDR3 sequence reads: CASSVAGLAGAANTGELFF. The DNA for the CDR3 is TGTGCCAGCAGCGTAGCGGGACTAGCGGGGGCCGCGAACACCGGGGAGCTGTTTTTT.

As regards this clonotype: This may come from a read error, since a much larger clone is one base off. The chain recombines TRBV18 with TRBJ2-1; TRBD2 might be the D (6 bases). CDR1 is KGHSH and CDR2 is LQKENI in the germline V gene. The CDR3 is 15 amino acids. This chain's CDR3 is CASSPNRDLYNDQFF. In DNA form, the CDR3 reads TGTGCCAGCTCACCTAACCGGGACTTGTACAATGACCAGTTCTTC. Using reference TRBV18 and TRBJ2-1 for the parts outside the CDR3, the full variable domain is NAGVMQNPRHLVRRRGQEARLRCSPMKGHSHVYWYRQLPEEGLKFMVYLQKENIIDESGMPKERFSAEFPKEGPSILRIQQVVRGDSAAYFCASSPNRDLYNDQFFGPGTRLTVL.

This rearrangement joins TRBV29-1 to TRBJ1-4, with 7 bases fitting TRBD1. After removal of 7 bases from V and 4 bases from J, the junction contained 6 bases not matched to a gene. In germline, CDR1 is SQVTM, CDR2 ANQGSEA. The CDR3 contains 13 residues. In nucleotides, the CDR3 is TGCAGCGGGGGGGACAGATATAATGAAAAACTGTTTTTT. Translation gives CSGGDRYNEKLFF.

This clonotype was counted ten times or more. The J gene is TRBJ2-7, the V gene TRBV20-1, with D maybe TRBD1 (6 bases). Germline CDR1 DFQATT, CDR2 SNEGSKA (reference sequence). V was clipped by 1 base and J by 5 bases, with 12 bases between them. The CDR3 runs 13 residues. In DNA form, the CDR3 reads TGCAGTGCTAGAGTCCAGGGGAGTAACGAGCAGTACTTC. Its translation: CSARVQGSNEQYF.

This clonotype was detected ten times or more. CDR3 sequence reads: CASSLGSGDTQYF. The CDR3 bases are TGTGCCAGCAGCTTAGGGAGCGGAGATACGCAGTATTTT. The gene calls are TRBV7-3 and TRBJ2-3; D may be TRBD2 (5 bases). Germline V lookup: CDR1 SGHTA, CDR2 FQGTGA. V was pared by 2 bases and J by 5 bases, with 8 bases between. The CDR3 length is 13 residues.

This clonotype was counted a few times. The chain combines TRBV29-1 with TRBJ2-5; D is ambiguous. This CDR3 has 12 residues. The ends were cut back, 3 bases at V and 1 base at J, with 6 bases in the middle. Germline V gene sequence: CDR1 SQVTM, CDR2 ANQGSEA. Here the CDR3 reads CSVDWGQETQYF. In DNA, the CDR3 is TGCAGCGTTGATTGGGGCCAAGAGACCCAGTACTTC.

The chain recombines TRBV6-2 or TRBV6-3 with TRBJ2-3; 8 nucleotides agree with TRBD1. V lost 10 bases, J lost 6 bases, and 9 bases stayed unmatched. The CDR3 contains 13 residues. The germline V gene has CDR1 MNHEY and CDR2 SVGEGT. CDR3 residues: CAISLDREDTQYF. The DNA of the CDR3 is TGTGCCATTTCGCTGGACAGGGAGGATACGCAGTATTTT.

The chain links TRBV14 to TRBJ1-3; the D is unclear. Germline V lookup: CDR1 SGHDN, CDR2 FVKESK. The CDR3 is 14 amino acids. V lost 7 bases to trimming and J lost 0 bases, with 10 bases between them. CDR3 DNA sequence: TGTGCCAGCAAAGTCTCTCACTCTGGAAACACCATATATTTT. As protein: CASKVSHSGNTIYF.

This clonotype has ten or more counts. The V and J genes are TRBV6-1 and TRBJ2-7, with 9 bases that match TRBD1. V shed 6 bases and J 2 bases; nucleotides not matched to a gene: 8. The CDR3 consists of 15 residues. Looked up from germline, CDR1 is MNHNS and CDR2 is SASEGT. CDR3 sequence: CASRGQGLTTYEQYF. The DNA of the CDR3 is TGTGCCAGCAGGGGACAGGGTCTCACCACCTACGAGCAGTACTTC.

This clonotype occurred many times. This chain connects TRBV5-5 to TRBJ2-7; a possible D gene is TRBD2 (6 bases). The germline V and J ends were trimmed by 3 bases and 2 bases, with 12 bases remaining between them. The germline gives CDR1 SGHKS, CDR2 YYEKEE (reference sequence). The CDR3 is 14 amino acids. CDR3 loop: CASSWDFKTYEQYF. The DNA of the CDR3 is TGTGCCAGCAGCTGGGACTTTAAAACCTACGAGCAGTACTTC.

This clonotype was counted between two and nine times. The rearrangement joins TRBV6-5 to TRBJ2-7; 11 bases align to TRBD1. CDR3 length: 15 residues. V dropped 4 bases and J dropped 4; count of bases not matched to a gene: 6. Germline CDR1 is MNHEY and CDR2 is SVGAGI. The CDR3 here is CASSSGQGGLYEQYF. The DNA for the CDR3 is TGTGCCAGCAGTTCGGGACAGGGGGGTTTGTACGAGCAGTACTTC.

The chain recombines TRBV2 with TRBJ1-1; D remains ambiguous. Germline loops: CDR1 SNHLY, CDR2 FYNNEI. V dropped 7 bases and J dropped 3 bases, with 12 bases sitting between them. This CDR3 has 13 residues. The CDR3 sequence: CASNRGPYTEAFF. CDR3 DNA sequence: TGTGCCAGCAACAGAGGACCCTACACTGAAGCTTTCTTT.

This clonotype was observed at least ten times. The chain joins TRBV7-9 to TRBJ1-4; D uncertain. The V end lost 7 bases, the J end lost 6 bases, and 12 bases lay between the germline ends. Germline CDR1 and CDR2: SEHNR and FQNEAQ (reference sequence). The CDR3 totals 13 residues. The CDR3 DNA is TGTGCCAGCATGGGAGGTCCTGATGAAAAACTGTTTTTT. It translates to CASMGGPDEKLFF.

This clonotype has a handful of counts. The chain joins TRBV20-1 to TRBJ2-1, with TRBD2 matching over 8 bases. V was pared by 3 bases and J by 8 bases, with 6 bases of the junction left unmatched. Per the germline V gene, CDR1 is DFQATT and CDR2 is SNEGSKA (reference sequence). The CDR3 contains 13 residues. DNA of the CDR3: TGCAGTGCTAGTGGCGGGGGGTCCGATGAGCAGTTCTTC. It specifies CSASGGGSDEQFF.

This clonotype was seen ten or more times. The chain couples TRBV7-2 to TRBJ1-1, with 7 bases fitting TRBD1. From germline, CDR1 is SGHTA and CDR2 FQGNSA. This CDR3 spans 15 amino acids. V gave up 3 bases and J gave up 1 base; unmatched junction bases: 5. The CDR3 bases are TGTGCCAGCAGCTTCAAGCGACAGGGGAACACTGAAGCTTTCTTT. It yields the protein CASSFKRQGNTEAFF.

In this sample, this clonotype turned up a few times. CDR3 DNA: TGTGCCAGCAGTGTGACAGGTTCCTACAATGAGCAGTTCTTC. Its protein is CASSVTGSYNEQFF. The chain links TRBV2 to TRBJ2-1, with D perhaps matching TRBD1 (6 bases). The CDR3 length is 14 residues. The ends were cut back, 4 bases at V and 1 base at J, with 8 bases in the middle. Germline V gene sequence: CDR1 SNHLY, CDR2 FYNNEI.

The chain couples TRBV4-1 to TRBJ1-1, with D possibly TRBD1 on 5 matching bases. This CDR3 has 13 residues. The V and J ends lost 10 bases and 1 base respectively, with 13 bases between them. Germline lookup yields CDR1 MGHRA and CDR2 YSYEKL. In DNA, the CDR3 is TGCGCCACCATGGGGCAACCGAACACTGAAGCTTTCTTT. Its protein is CATMGQPNTEAFF.

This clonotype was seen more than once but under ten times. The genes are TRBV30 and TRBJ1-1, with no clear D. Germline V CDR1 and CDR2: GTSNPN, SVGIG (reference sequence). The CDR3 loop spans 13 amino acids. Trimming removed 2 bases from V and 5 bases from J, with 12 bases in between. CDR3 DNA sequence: TGTGCCTGGAGTCCCAGACTGGGTACTGAAGCTTTCTTT. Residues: CAWSPRLGTEAFF.

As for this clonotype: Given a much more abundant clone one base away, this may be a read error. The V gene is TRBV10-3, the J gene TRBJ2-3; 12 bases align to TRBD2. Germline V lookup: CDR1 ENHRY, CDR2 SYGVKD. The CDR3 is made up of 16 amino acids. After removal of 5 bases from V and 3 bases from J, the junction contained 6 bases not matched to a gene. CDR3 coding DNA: TGTGCCATCAGTCGGACTAGCGGGGAACAAACAGATACGCAGTATTTT. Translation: CAISRTSGEQTDTQYF.

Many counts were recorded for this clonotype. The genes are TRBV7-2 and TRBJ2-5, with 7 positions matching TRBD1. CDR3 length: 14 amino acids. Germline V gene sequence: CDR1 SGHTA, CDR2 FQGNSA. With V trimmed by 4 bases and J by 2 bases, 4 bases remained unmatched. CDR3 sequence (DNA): TGTGCCAGCAGCTCCCCGACAGGGCAAGAGACCCAGTACTTC. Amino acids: CASSSPTGQETQYF.

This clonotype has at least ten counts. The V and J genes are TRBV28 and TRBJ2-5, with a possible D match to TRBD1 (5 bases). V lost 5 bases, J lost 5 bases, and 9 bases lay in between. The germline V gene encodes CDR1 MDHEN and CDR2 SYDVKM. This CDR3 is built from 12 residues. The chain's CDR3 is CASSPGWETQYF. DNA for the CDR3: TGTGCCAGCAGTCCAGGGTGGGAGACCCAGTACTTC. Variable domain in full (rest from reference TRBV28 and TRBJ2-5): DVKVTQSSRYLVKRTGEKVFLECVQDMDHENMFWYRQDPGLGLRLIYFSYDVKMKEKGDIPEGYSVSREKKERFSLILESASTNQTSMYLCASSPGWETQYFGPGTRLLVL.

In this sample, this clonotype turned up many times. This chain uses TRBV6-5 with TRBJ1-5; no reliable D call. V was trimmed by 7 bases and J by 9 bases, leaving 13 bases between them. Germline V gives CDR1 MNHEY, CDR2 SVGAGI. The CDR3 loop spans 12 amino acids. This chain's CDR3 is CASNPPGGPQHF. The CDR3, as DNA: TGTGCCAGCAACCCCCCCGGCGGGCCCCAGCATTTT.

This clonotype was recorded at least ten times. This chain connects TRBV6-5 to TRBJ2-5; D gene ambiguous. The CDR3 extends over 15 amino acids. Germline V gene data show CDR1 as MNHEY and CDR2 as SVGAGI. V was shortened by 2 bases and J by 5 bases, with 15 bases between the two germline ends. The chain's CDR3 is CASSYLPGVGETQYF. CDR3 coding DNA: TGTGCCAGCAGTTACCTCCCTGGGGTGGGGGAGACCCAGTACTTC.